Listed below are T cell receptor beta chains from one sample, sequenced in a study of blood T cell repertoires in COVID-19. TCRdb's copy holds only in-frame clones and misses some; the assay was immunoSEQ multiplex PCR. Here the sample spans some 250,000 clones, 86% being singletons. Sequencing used peripheral blood. These receptors came from a young man who had recovered from COVID-19. Each CDR3 is given with its conserved first and last residue. D genes are given only for firm matches. Expanded clones are given a class, and other clones once, few, many or no size at all.

>.|.|TRBV24-1|TRBJ2-1
CATSDPRVAEAGEQFF
TGTGCCACCAGTGACCCCCGGGTGGCTGAAGCTGGGGAGCAGTTCTTC
>.|.|TRBV4-3|TRBJ1-2
CASSQDPSSTVYGYTF
TGCGCCAGCAGCCAAGATCCCTCTTCGACAGTCTATGGCTACACCTTC
>.|.|TRBV27|TRBJ2-5
CASSFQALETQYF
TGTGCCAGCAGTTTCCAGGCATTAGAGACCCAGTACTTC
>.|TRBD2|TRBV5-1|TRBJ2-3
CASSLTSAGGREDTQYF
TGCGCCAGCAGCTTGACCTCGGCGGGGGGGCGGGAAGATACGCAGTATTTT
>.|.|TRBV11-2|TRBJ1-1
CASSSFRDTEAFF
TGTGCCAGCAGCTCGTTCCGGGACACTGAAGCTTTCTTT
>.|.|TRBV3-1/TRBV3-2|TRBJ2-3
CASTLGTKTDTQYF
TGTGCCAGCACTCTCGGGACAAAGACAGATACGCAGTATTTT
>.|TRBD2|TRBV6-5|TRBJ2-5
CASIWTSGVRETQYF
TGTGCCAGCATTTGGACTAGCGGGGTTCGAGAGACCCAGTACTTC
>.|TRBD1|TRBV6-6|TRBJ1-1
CASSYDRGRSNTEAFF
TGTGCCAGCAGTTACGACAGGGGGCGCAGTAACACTGAAGCTTTCTTT
>.|TRBD1|TRBV6-5|TRBJ1-5
CASSRGGREPQHF
TGTGCCAGCAGCAGAGGGGGCCGAGAGCCCCAGCATTTT
>.|.|TRBV30|TRBJ1-2
CAWNWDSGGYTF
TGTGCCTGGAATTGGGACTCGGGGGGCTACACCTTC
>.|.|TRBV6-4|TRBJ2-2
CASSEEVAGELFF
TGTGCCAGCAGTGAAGAGGTAGCCGGGGAGCTGTTTTTT
>once|.|TRBV28|TRBJ1-1
CASSLNPTGTPEAFF
TGTGCCAGCAGCTTGAATCCCACAGGGACCCCTGAAGCTTTCTTT
>once|.|TRBV6-2/TRBV6-3|TRBJ2-3
CASSSAEPVTDTQYF
TGTGCCAGCAGTTCAGCGGAACCCGTAACAGATACGCAGTATTTT
>.|.|TRBV19|TRBJ1-6
CASRGPTVYYNSPLHF
TGTGCCAGTAGGGGCCCGACAGTCTACTATAATTCACCCCTCCACTTT
>few|TRBD1|TRBV3-1/TRBV3-2|TRBJ1-6
CASSQNGAGQGYSPLHF
TGTGCCAGCAGCCAAAATGGAGCGGGACAGGGGTATTCACCCCTCCACTTT
>.|TRBD1|TRBV5-1|TRBJ2-3
CASSWGPGQGVVNTQYF
TGCGCCAGCAGCTGGGGTCCGGGACAGGGCGTAGTGAATACGCAGTATTTT
>.|.|TRBV19|TRBJ1-1
CASSIVRRNTEAFF
TGTGCCAGTAGTATAGTGCGGAGGAACACTGAAGCTTTCTTT
>.|.|TRBV7-8|TRBJ1-1
CASSSGGMTEAFF
TGTGCCAGCAGCTCAGGAGGGATGACTGAAGCTTTCTTT
>.|.|TRBV7-2|TRBJ1-1
CAGEAGFFTEAFF
TGTGCCGGCGAGGCAGGGTTCTTCACTGAAGCTTTCTTT
>.|TRBD1|TRBV19|TRBJ1-3
CASSPGQGGNTIYF
TGTGCCAGTAGTCCCGGACAGGGGGGAAACACCATATATTTT
>.|.|TRBV7-8|TRBJ1-4
CASSQRAENEKLFF
TGTGCCAGCAGCCAGCGGGCGGAGAATGAAAAACTGTTTTTT
>.|TRBD1|TRBV6-6|TRBJ1-2
CASSYGTARTNYGYTF
TGTGCCAGCAGTTATGGGACAGCCCGTACTAACTATGGCTACACCTTC
>.|TRBD1|TRBV7-2|TRBJ1-5
CASSLRGFSNQPQHF
TGTGCCAGCAGCCTCAGGGGGTTCAGCAATCAGCCCCAGCATTTT